The sequence of this T cell receptor beta chain was determined in a study of neurological immune-mediated disorders. In TCRdb, the 5' RACE reads were re-called with MiXCR into one record per CDR3 protein. In the table there are under 75,000 distinct CDR3 sequences, approximately 3.3% of which are singletons. This clonotype showed up many times. The germline gives CDR1 SGHAT, CDR2 FQDESV (reference sequence). The length of the CDR3 is 14 residues. The V and J ends lost 5 bases and 4 bases respectively, with 15 bases between them. The chain recombines TRBV11-1 with TRBJ2-7; D could derive from TRBD1 or TRBD2 (5 bases each). Sequenced material: PBMCs. The source of this sequence is a woman aged 45 to 65 with multiple sclerosis. The CDR3: CASSPGTPPYEQYV. The CDR3 nucleotides read TGTGCCAGCAGCCCCGGGACGCCTCCATACGAGCAGTACGTC.